This section outlines one TCR beta chain sequence together with its context. The antigen is not known. V lost 0 bases and J lost 7; bases outside the gene matches: 6. The germline V gene encodes CDR1 SGHRS and CDR2 YFSETQ. The CDR3 spans 15 residues. This specimen comes from a study of T cell repertoires in cytomegalovirus infection. Study context: CMV epitopes that were recently identified and HLA-C-restricted were used alongside well-studied HLA-B-restricted ones. Indications came from public TCR beta signatures; they pointed to CMV infection and to a matching HLA type. General study results and limits: Cumulative frequency of public TCR beta families picked out carriers of CMV plus the relevant HLA. In two of eight donors, the top clonotype was HLA-C-restricted CMV-specific.

In TCRdb, the reads were re-called with MiXCR into one record per CDR3 protein. The table has 700,000 to 950,000 distinct CDR3 sequences, 30% to 35% seen once. The chain links TRBV5-1 to TRBJ1-1; 10 nucleotides align to TRBD1. The clonotype originates from a human donor in good health (CMV status not recorded). Some clones in this sample may be carry-over from other donors' samples. The starting material was cultured CD8+ T cells from PBMCs, obtained from culture after CMV antigen stimulation. CDR3 DNA sequence: TGCGCCAGCAGCTTGGGGGACAGGGGATCCAATGAAGCTTTCTTT. Translation: CASSLGDRGSNEAFF.